There are a few counts of the clone carrying this T cell receptor beta chain. Its antigen is unknown. 60 Vbeta and 13 Jbeta primers were used in PCR. Method: immunoSEQ multiplex PCR; TCRdb's copy keeps in-frame clones and lacks some. This repertoire shows under 150,000 clones, roughly 10% found once; its top ten account for 1.5% to 2%. The data stem from a study of cytomegalovirus exposure and HLA in healthy donors. The study's findings and limits: Some V segments, TRBV6-2 and TRBV6-3 among them, were indistinguishable and were therefore excluded.

Germline CDR1 reads SGHDT; CDR2 reads YYEEEE. V was clipped by 0 bases and J by 6 bases, with 9 bases between them. CDR3 length equals 13 residues. What was sequenced was PBMCs. V and J are TRBV5-6 and TRBJ1-1, with a possible D match to TRBD1 (6 bases). The sequence was collected from a male donor in good health and CMV-seronegative. CDR3 in DNA: TGTGCCAGCAGCTTGGAGGGACACGCTGAAGCTTTCTTT. Its translation: CASSLEGHAEAFF.